The 27 T cell receptor beta chains reported below all come from one sample, sequenced in a study of blood T cell repertoires in COVID-19. Profiled with immunoSEQ multiplex PCR; TCRdb holds only in-frame clones, not every one. Here the sample spans 90,000 or so clones, 91% being singletons. Sequencing was performed on peripheral blood. The receptors originated from a human donor with active COVID-19. The donor label of this sample is uncertain.

V gene TRBV29-1 combines with J gene TRBJ2-1, with a tentative D call TRBD2 (6 bases). The CDR3 is made up of 10 amino acids. Germline V gene lookup returns CDR1 SQVTM and CDR2 ANQGSEA. The V end lost 6 bases, the J end lost 7 bases, and 7 bases lay between the germline ends. DNA of the CDR3: TGCAGCGTGGGGGGAAATGAGCAGTTCTTC. It specifies CSVGGNEQFF.

This chain joins TRBV19 and TRBJ1-5; D might be TRBD1 (5 bases). Germline lookup yields CDR1 LNHDA and CDR2 SQIVND (reference sequence). Trimming took 3 bases from V and 6 from J, leaving 9 bases between them. The CDR3 loop spans 13 amino acids. This chain's CDR3 is CASSMDKVQPQHF. CDR3 coding DNA: TGTGCCAGTAGTATGGACAAGGTTCAGCCCCAGCATTTT.

The chain uses TRBV2 and TRBJ1-6; perhaps TRBD1 as D (6 bases). Trimming stripped 7 bases from V and 7 bases from J, with 11 bases between. The CDR3 extends over 13 amino acids. The germline V gene encodes CDR1 SNHLY and CDR2 FYNNEI. The CDR3 is CASTRQANSPLHF. CDR3 DNA sequence: TGTGCCAGCACGCGACAGGCCAATTCACCCCTCCACTTT.

The chain carries TRBV5-1 and TRBJ2-3, with D possibly being TRBD1 (6 bases). Germline CDR1 SGHRS, CDR2 YFSETQ. The CDR3 is 15 residues long. V lost 3 bases and J lost 5, with 16 bases in between. DNA of the CDR3: TGCGCCAGCAGCTACCTCCGACAGGAACGAGATACGCAGTATTTT. Protein: CASSYLRQERDTQYF. Using reference TRBV5-1 and TRBJ2-3 for the parts outside the CDR3, the full variable domain is KAGVTQTPRYLIKTRGQQVTLSCSPISGHRSVSWYQQTPGQGLQFLFEYFSETQRNKGNFPGRFSGRQFSNSRSEMNVSTLELGDSALYLCASSYLRQERDTQYFGPGTRLTVL.

The chain recombines TRBV19 with TRBJ1-3; D unclear. The CDR3 contains 16 residues. Between the trimmed V and J ends, which lost 3 bases and 2 bases, there was a span of 14 bases. Germline V lookup: CDR1 LNHDA, CDR2 SQIVND (reference sequence). The CDR3 sequence: CASSIGRRRAGNTIYF. The DNA for the CDR3 is TGTGCCAGTAGTATTGGGAGGAGAAGAGCTGGAAACACCATATATTTT.

The chain carries TRBV9 and TRBJ1-2, with 9 bases identical to TRBD1. Germline CDR1 and CDR2: SGDLS and YYNGEE. With 4 bases clipped from V and 4 bases from J, the junction kept 11 bases outside the gene matches. This CDR3 is 16 amino acids long. In DNA, the CDR3 is TGTGCCAGCAGCCAGAGGGGGACAGGGTCCCTCTATGGCTACACCTTC. Translated, it gives CASSQRGTGSLYGYTF.

CDR3 coding DNA: TGTGCCAGCAGTGAGGAGGGCGGGGGGGCGCTGGAGACCCAGTACTTC. Amino acid sequence: CASSEEGGGALETQYF. The gene calls are TRBV6-1 and TRBJ2-5, with 9 bases that match TRBD2. V trimming: 3 bases; J trimming: 5 bases; junction bases outside the gene matches: 10. Looked up from germline, CDR1 is MNHNS and CDR2 is SASEGT. This CDR3 is 16 amino acids long.

This sequence joins TRBV2 and TRBJ2-3; 10 bases map to TRBD2. Looked up from germline, CDR1 is SNHLY and CDR2 is FYNNEI. Germline trimming cut 10 bases from V and 1 base from J; bases unmatched to any gene: 8. The CDR3 sequence is 15 residues long. DNA for the CDR3: TGTGCCAAGGGTAGCGGGGGGCGCCGCACAGATACGCAGTATTTT. As protein: CAKGSGGRRTDTQYF.

The rearrangement joins TRBV7-9 to TRBJ1-1; tentatively, D is TRBD1 (6 bases). The germline CDR1 and CDR2 sequences are SEHNR and FQNEAQ (reference sequence). The V gene lost 2 bases and the J gene lost 11 bases, with 18 bases spanning the gap. CDR3 size: 14 residues. Here the CDR3 reads CASSLTTGGRKAFF. DNA for the CDR3: TGTGCCAGCAGCTTAACGACAGGTGGTCGTAAGGCTTTCTTT.

V gene TRBV9 combines with J gene TRBJ1-2; no clear D gene. The CDR3 sequence is 13 residues long. V was trimmed by 2 bases and J by 5 bases, leaving 10 bases between them. Germline V gene data show CDR1 as SGDLS and CDR2 as YYNGEE. As DNA, the CDR3 is TGTGCCAGCAGCGTTACTGAGGGTTATGGCTACACCTTC. As protein: CASSVTEGYGYTF.

The gene calls are TRBV18 and TRBJ1-1; D not resolved. CDR1 is KGHSH, CDR2 LQKENI, per germline. The CDR3 is made up of 15 amino acids. Trimming stripped 2 bases from V and 1 base from J, with 11 bases between. CDR3 residues: CASSPVLAQNTEAFF. Here the CDR3 DNA reads TGTGCCAGCTCACCAGTTTTAGCCCAGAACACTGAAGCTTTCTTT.

This rearrangement joins TRBV27 to TRBJ1-2, with 8 nucleotides matching TRBD1. J lost 4 bases, V lost 0 bases, and 7 bases had no gene match. This CDR3 comprises 16 residues. Germline loops: CDR1 MNHEY, CDR2 SMNVEV (reference sequence). CDR3 nucleotides: TGTGCCAGCAGTTTATCCTCCGGGACAGGATTCTATGGCTACACCTTC. Translation: CASSLSSGTGFYGYTF.

The chain couples TRBV11-1 to TRBJ2-5, with 7 bases aligning to TRBD2. Trimming removed 3 bases from V and 4 bases from J; junction bases left unmatched: 5. This CDR3 is built from 14 residues. Germline CDR1 reads SGHAT; CDR2 reads FQDESV (reference sequence). This CDR3 is CASSFGGSAETQYF. CDR3 sequence (DNA): TGTGCCAGCAGCTTTGGCGGGAGCGCAGAGACCCAGTACTTC. The full variable domain, completed using reference TRBV11-1 and TRBJ2-5, is EAEVAQSPRYKITEKSQAVAFWCDPISGHATLYWYRQILGQGPELLVQFQDESVVDDSQLPKDRFSAERLKGVDSTLKIQPAELGDSAMYLCASSFGGSAETQYFGPGTRLLVL.

This sequence joins TRBV7-9 and TRBJ2-5; D uncertain. V lost 1 base and J 5 bases, leaving 8 bases between the germline ends. The CDR3 is 13 residues long. Germline lookup yields CDR1 SEHNR and CDR2 FQNEAQ (reference sequence). CDR3 loop: CASSLVGPETQYF. For the CDR3, the DNA is TGTGCCAGCAGCTTAGTGGGCCCGGAGACCCAGTACTTC.

The rearrangement uses TRBV4-2 and TRBJ1-1, with 10 bases matching TRBD1. There are 14 residues in the CDR3. J lost 1 base, V lost 6 bases, and 2 bases had no gene match. CDR1 and CDR2 (germline): LGHNA, YNFKEQ. The CDR3 region is CASRGQGRNTEAFF. DNA for the CDR3: TGTGCCAGCAGGGGACAGGGGAGGAACACTGAAGCTTTCTTT.

V and J are TRBV2 and TRBJ1-1, with TRBD1 identical over 7 bases. Germline assignment: CDR1 SNHLY and CDR2 FYNNEI. Trimming removed 4 bases from V and 1 base from J; junction bases left unmatched: 3. The CDR3 is made up of 14 amino acids. CDR3 protein: CASSGSGGNTEAFF. Here the CDR3 DNA reads TGTGCCAGCAGTGGCTCAGGGGGGAACACTGAAGCTTTCTTT.

The chain carries TRBV5-1 and TRBJ2-7; D gene ambiguous. The length of the CDR3 is 13 residues. The germline gives CDR1 SGHRS, CDR2 YFSETQ. Trimming left V 2 bases short and J 0 bases short, with 6 bases between. The CDR3 is CASSLWASYEQYF. CDR3 in DNA: TGCGCCAGCAGCTTATGGGCCTCCTACGAGCAGTACTTC.

J is TRBJ2-2 and V is TRBV19, with D unclear. V lost 3 bases and J 6 bases, leaving 8 bases between the germline ends. Germline V gene data show CDR1 as LNHDA and CDR2 as SQIVND (reference sequence). The length of the CDR3 is 13 residues. The DNA for the CDR3 is TGTGCCAGTAGTATGGGTGGAGCCGGGGAGCTGTTTTTT. Encoded protein: CASSMGGAGELFF.

The genes are TRBV19 and TRBJ2-3; the D gene is possibly TRBD1 (6 bases). The CDR3 runs 15 residues. Germline V gene data show CDR1 as LNHDA and CDR2 as SQIVND (reference sequence). V was cut by 5 bases and J by 2 bases, with 14 bases left in between. The CDR3 sequence: CASSPPTGYTDTQYF. CDR3 sequence (DNA): TGTGCCAGTAGTCCGCCCACAGGGTACACAGATACGCAGTATTTT.

This clone has just one count. This chain links TRBV10-3 with TRBJ2-3; 10 bases line up with TRBD2. The CDR3 is made up of 16 amino acids. Trimming took 0 bases from V and 4 from J; bases not matched to a gene: 4. The germline V gene encodes CDR1 ENHRY and CDR2 SYGVKD. The CDR3 loop is CAISESTSGVPDTQYF. The CDR3 DNA reads TGTGCCATCAGTGAGTCTACTAGCGGGGTTCCAGATACGCAGTATTTT.

The chain carries TRBV6-6 and TRBJ2-7; D is perhaps TRBD1 (6 bases). Trimming pared 6 bases from V and 1 base from J, leaving 10 bases between. This CDR3 has 13 residues. The germline gives CDR1 MNHNY, CDR2 SVGAGI (reference sequence). The CDR3 spells CASRPGHSYEQYF. In nucleotides, the CDR3 is TGTGCCAGCAGACCGGGACATTCCTACGAGCAGTACTTC.

The rearrangement uses TRBV10-3 and TRBJ2-7, with D unresolved. CDR3 length: 14 residues. Looked up from germline, CDR1 is ENHRY and CDR2 is SYGVKD. The V gene lost 4 bases and the J gene lost 0 bases, with 10 bases spanning the gap. The CDR3 DNA is TGTGCCATCAGTGCGGCACTAACCTCCTACGAGCAGTACTTC. Protein product: CAISAALTSYEQYF.

The rearrangement joins TRBV5-4 to TRBJ1-1; tentative D call: TRBD1 (6 bases). The CDR3 has 16 amino acids. Per germline, CDR1 SGHNT and CDR2 YYREEE (reference sequence). Trimming pared 0 bases from V and 5 bases from J, leaving 17 bases between. The CDR3 spells CASSLGSPQGHTEAFF. The CDR3 DNA sequence: TGTGCCAGCAGCTTGGGATCCCCTCAGGGGCATACTGAAGCTTTCTTT. The full variable domain, in which reference TRBV5-4 and TRBJ1-1 provide the parts outside the CDR3, is ETGVTQSPTHLIKTRGQQVTLRCSSQSGHNTVSWYQQALGQGPQFIFQYYREEENGRGNFPPRFSGLQFPNYSSELNVNALELDDSALYLCASSLGSPQGHTEAFFGQGTRLTVV.

CDR3 sequence (DNA): TGTGCCAGCAGCCACCGGATAGGGGTCCTTAGCAATCAGCCCCAGCATTTT. Translating it yields CASSHRIGVLSNQPQHF. The chain employs TRBV27 and TRBJ1-5, with D tentatively TRBD1 (5 bases). V was trimmed by 6 bases and J by 0 bases, leaving 18 bases between them. Germline V CDR1 and CDR2: MNHEY, SMNVEV (reference sequence). There are 17 residues in the CDR3.

The CDR3 reads CASTTGLNGYTF. The CDR3 nucleotides are TGTGCCAGTACGACAGGCCTTAATGGCTACACCTTC. The V gene is TRBV6-5, the J gene TRBJ1-2, with D tentatively TRBD1 (6 bases). The CDR3 sequence is 12 residues long. Germline loops: CDR1 MNHEY, CDR2 SVGAGI. V was pared by 9 bases and J by 6 bases, with 14 bases between.

The rearrangement uses TRBV4-1 and TRBJ2-7, with D possibly matching TRBD1 (6 bases). V was clipped by 4 bases and J by 2 bases, with 12 bases between them. The V gene's germline CDR1 is MGHRA and CDR2 YSYEKL. There are 14 residues in the CDR3. In DNA form, the CDR3 reads TGCGCCAGCAGCCCCCTACAGGGCCCCTACGAGCAGTACTTC. This gives the protein CASSPLQGPYEQYF.

The V and J genes are TRBV6-5 and TRBJ2-7; no definite D call. V gave up 0 bases and J gave up 0 bases, with 12 bases separating them. The germline gives CDR1 MNHEY, CDR2 SVGAGI. This CDR3 contains 16 residues. CDR3 in DNA: TGTGCCAGCAGTTACTCGTACCGGTTTAGCTCCTACGAGCAGTACTTC. Its translation: CASSYSYRFSSYEQYF.